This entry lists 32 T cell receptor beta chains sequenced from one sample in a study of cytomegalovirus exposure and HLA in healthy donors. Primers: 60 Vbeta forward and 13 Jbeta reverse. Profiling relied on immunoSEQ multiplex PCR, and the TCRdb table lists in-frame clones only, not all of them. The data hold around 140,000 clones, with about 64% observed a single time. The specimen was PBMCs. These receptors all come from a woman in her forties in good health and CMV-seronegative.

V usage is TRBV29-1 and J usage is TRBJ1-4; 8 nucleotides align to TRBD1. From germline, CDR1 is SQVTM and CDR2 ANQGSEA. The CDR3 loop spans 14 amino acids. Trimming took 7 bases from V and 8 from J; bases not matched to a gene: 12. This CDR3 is CSAKGQGGREKLFF. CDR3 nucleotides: TGCAGCGCTAAAGGACAGGGTGGTAGGGAAAAACTGTTTTTT.

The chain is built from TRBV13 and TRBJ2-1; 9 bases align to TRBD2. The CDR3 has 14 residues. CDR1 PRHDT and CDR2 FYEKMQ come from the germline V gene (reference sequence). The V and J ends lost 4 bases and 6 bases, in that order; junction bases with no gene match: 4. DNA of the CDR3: TGTGCCAGCAGCTCCCTTAGCGGGGGCAATGAGCAGTTCTTC. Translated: CASSSLSGGNEQFF.

CDR3 nucleotides: TGTGCCGGAACAAAGCGTACACATTACACAGATACGCAGTATTTT. Translation: CAGTKRTHYTDTQYF. The rearrangement uses TRBV2 and TRBJ2-3; no reliable D call. CDR3 length equals 15 residues. Trimming shortened V by 11 bases and J by 2 bases, and 20 bases separated the two germline ends. Germline V gene data show CDR1 as SNHLY and CDR2 as FYNNEI.

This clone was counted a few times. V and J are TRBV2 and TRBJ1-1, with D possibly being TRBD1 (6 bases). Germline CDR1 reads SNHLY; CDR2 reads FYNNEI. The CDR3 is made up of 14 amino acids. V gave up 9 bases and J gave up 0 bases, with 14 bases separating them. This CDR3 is CARRGQTLNTEAFF. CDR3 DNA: TGTGCCAGACGGGGACAAACCTTGAACACTGAAGCTTTCTTT.

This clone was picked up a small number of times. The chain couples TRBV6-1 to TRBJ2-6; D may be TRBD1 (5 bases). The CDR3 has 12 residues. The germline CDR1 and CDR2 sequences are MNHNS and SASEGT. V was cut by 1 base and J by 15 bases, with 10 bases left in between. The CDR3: CASSEVGRDLTF. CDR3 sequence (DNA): TGTGCCAGCAGTGAAGTGGGCAGGGACCTGACTTTC.

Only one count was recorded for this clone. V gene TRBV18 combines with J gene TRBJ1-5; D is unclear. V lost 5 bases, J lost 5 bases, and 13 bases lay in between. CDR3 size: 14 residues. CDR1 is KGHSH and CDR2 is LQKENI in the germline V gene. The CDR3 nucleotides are TGTGCCAGCTCAATCCTCCCTCAGGATCAGCCCCAGCATTTT. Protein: CASSILPQDQPQHF.

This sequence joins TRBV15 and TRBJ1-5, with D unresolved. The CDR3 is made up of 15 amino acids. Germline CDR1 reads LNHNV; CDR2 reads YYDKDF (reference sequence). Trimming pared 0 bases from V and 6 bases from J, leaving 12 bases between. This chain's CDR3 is CATSRDPGKGQPQHF. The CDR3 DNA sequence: TGTGCCACCAGCAGAGACCCGGGAAAGGGTCAGCCCCAGCATTTT.

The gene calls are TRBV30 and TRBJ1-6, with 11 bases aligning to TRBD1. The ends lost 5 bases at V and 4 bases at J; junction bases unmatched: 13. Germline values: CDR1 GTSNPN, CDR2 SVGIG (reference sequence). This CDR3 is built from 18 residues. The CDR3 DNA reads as TGTGCCTGGGCCCTGACCGGGACAGGGGGTTATTATAATTCACCCCTCCACTTT. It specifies CAWALTGTGGYYNSPLHF. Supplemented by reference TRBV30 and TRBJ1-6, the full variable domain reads SQTIHQWPATLVQPVGSPLSLECTVEGTSNPNLYWYRQAAGRGLQLLFYSVGIGQISSEVPQNLSASRPQDRQFILSSKKLLLSDSGFYLCAWALTGTGGYYNSPLHFGNGTRLTVT.

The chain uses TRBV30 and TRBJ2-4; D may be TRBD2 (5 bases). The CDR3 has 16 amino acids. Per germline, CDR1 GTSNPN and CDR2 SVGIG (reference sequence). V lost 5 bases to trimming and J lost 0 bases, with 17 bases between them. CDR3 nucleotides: TGTGCCTGGGACACTCCGGGGTTCTTAGCCAAAAACATTCAGTACTTC. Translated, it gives CAWDTPGFLAKNIQYF.

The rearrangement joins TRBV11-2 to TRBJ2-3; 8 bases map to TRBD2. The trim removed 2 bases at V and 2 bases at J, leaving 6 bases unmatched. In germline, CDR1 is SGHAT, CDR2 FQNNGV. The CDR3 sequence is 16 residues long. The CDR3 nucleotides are TGTGCCAGCAGCTTACGGTCAGCGGGGGTCACAGATACGCAGTATTTT. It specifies CASSLRSAGVTDTQYF.

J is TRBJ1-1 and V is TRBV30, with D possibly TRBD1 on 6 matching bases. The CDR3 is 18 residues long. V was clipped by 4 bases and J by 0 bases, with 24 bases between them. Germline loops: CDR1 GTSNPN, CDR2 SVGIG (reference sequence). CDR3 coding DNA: TGTGCCTGGAAGGTTGCCCGGGACATCTTTTTTATGAACACTGAAGCTTTCTTT. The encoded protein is CAWKVARDIFFMNTEAFF.

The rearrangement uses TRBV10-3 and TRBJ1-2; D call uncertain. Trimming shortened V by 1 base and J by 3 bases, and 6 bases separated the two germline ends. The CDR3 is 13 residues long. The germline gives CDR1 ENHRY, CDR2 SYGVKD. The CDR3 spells CAISELQHYGYTF. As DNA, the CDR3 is TGTGCCATCAGTGAGTTACAGCACTATGGCTACACCTTC.

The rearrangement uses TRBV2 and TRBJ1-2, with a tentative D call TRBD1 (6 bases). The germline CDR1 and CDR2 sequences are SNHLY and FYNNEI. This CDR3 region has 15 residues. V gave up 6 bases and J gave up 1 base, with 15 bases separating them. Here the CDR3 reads CASSLDRIFNYGYTF. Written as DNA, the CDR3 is TGTGCCAGCAGCCTGGACAGAATCTTTAACTATGGCTACACCTTC.

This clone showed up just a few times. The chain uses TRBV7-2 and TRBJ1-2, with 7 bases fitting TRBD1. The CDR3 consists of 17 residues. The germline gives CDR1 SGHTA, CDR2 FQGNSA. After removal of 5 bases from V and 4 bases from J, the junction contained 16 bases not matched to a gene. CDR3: CASSSLDVAGQIYGYTF. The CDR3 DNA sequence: TGTGCCAGCAGCAGCTTAGATGTGGCGGGACAGATCTATGGCTACACCTTC.

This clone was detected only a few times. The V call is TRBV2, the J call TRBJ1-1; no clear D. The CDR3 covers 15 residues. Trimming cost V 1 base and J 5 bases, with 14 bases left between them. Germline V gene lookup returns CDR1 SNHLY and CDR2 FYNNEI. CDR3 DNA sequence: TGTGCCAGCAGTGAAGGTCGCGGCAGAGGGACTGAAGCTTTCTTT. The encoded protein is CASSEGRGRGTEAFF.

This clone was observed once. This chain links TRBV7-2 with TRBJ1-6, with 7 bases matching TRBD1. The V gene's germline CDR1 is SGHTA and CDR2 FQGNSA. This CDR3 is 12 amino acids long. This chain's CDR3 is CAYRGNNSPLHF. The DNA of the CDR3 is TGTGCATACAGGGGCAATAATTCACCCCTCCACTTT.

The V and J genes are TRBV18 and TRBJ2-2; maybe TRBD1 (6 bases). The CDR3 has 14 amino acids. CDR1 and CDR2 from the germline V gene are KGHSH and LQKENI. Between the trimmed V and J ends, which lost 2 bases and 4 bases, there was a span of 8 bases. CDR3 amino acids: CASSPSQGTGELFF. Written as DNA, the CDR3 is TGTGCCAGCTCACCATCACAGGGCACCGGGGAGCTGTTTTTT.

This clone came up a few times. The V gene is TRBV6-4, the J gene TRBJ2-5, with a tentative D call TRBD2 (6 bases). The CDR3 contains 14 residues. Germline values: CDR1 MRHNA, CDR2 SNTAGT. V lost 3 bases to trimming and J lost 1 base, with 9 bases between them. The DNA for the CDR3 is TGTGCCAGCAGTGAGGCGGGGCGCCAAGAGACCCAGTACTTC. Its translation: CASSEAGRQETQYF.

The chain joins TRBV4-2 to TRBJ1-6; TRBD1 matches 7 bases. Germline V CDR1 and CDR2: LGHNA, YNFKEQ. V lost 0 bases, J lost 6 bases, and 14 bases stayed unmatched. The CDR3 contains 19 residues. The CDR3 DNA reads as TGTGCCAGCAGCCAAGAGTCCCTGAGGCCAGGGGGACTTAATTCACCCCTCCACTTT. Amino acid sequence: CASSQESLRPGGLNSPLHF.

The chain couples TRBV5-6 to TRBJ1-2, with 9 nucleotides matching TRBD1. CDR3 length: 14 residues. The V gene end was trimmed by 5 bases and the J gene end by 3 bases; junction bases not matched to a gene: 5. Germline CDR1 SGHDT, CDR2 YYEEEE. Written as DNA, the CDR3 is TGTGCCAGCAGTTGGACAGGGGAGGACTATGGCTACACCTTC. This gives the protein CASSWTGEDYGYTF.

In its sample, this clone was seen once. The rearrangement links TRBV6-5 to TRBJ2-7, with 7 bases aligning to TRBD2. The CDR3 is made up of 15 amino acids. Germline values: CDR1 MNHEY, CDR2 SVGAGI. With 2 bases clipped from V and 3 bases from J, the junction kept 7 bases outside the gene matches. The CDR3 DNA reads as TGTGCCAGCAGTTACGGGAGGGGCAAGGGCTACGAGCAGTACTTC. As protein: CASSYGRGKGYEQYF.

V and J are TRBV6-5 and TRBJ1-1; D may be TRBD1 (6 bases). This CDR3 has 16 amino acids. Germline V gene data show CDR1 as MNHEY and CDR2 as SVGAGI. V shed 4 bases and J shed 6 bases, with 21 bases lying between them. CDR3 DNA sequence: TGTGCCAGCAGTTCCCAGGAAACAGGGATCAACGCTGAAGCTTTCTTT. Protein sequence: CASSSQETGINAEAFF.

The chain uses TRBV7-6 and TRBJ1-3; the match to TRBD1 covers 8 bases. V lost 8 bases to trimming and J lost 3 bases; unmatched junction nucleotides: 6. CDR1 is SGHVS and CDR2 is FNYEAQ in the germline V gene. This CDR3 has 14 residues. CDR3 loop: CASAKTGVGNTIYF. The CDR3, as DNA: TGTGCCAGCGCCAAGACAGGGGTTGGAAACACCATATATTTT.

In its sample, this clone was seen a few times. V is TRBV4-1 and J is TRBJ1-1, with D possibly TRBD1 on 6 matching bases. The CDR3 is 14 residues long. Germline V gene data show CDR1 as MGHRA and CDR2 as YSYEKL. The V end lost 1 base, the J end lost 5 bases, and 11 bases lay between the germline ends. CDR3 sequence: CASSQGQVGTEAFF. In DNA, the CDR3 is TGCGCCAGCAGCCAAGGACAGGTGGGGACTGAAGCTTTCTTT.

CDR3 bases: TGCGCCAGCAGCTTGCAGGGGAGCACAGATACGCAGTATTTT. It yields the protein CASSLQGSTDTQYF. The chain employs TRBV5-1 and TRBJ2-3; maybe TRBD1 (6 bases). The CDR3 length is 14 residues. Germline lookup yields CDR1 SGHRS and CDR2 YFSETQ. V lost 1 base, J lost 0 bases, and 6 bases lay in between.

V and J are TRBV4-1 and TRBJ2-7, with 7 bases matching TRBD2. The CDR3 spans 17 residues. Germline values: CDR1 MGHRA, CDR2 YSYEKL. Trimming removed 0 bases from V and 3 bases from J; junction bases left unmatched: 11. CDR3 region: CASSQDSRAGTNYEQYF. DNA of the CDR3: TGCGCCAGCAGCCAAGATTCCAGGGCGGGGACTAACTACGAGCAGTACTTC.

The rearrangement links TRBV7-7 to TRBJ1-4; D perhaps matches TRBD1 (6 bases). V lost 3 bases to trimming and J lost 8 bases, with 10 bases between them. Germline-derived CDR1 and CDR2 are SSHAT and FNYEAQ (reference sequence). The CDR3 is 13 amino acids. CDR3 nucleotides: TGTGCCAGCAGCTTGGGAAGGGGGGAAAAACTGTTTTTT. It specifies CASSLGRGEKLFF.

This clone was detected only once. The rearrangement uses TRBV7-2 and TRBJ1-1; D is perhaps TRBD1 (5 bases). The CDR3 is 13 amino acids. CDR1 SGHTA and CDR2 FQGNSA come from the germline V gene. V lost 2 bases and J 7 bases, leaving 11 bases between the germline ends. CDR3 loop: CASSLRQSFEAFF. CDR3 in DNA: TGTGCCAGCAGCTTAAGACAGTCCTTTGAAGCTTTCTTT.

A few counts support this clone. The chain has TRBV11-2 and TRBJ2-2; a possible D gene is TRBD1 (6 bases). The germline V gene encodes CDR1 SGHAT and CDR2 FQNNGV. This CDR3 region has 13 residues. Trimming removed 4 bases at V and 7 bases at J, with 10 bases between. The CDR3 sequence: CASSSTQGGELFF. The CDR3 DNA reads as TGTGCCAGCAGCTCTACACAGGGCGGGGAGCTGTTTTTT.

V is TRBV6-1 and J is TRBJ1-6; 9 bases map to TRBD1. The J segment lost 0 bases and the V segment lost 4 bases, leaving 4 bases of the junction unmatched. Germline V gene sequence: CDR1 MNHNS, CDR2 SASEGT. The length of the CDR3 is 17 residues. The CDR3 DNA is TGTGCCAGCAGTGCCGGGACAGGGAGCTCCTATAATTCACCCCTCCACTTT. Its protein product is CASSAGTGSSYNSPLHF.

The CDR3, as DNA: TGTGCCAGCTCACCCTTCGTGACGGGGTCCTACAATGAGCAGTTCTTC. Translating it yields CASSPFVTGSYNEQFF. The V call is TRBV18, the J call TRBJ2-1; D possibly corresponds to TRBD2 (5 bases). The ends were cut back, 3 bases at V and 1 base at J, with 13 bases in the middle. The CDR3 consists of 16 residues. Germline CDR1 is KGHSH and CDR2 is LQKENI.

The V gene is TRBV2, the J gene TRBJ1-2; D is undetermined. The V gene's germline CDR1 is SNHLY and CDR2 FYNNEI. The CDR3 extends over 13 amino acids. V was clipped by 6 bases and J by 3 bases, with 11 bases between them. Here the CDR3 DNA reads TGTGCCAGCAGCCCTGGAGTGGACTATGGCTACACCTTC. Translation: CASSPGVDYGYTF. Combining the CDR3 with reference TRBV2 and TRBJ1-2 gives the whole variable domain EPEVTQTPSHQVTQMGQEVILRCVPISNHLYFYWYRQILGQKVEFLVSFYNNEISEKSEIFDDQFSVERPDGSNFTLKIRSTKLEDSAMYFCASSPGVDYGYTFGSGTRLTVV.